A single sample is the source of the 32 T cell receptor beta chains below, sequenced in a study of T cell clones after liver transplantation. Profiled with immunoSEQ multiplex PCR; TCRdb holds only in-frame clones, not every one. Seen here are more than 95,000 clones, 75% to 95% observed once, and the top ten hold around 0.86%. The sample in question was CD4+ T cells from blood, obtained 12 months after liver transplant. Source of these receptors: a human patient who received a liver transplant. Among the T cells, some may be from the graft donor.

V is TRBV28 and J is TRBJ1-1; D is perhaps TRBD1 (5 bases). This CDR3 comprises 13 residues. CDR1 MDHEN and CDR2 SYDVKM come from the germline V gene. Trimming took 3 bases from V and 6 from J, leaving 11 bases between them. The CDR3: CASSLGTTPEAFF. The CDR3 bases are TGTGCCAGCAGTTTGGGGACCACCCCTGAAGCTTTCTTT.

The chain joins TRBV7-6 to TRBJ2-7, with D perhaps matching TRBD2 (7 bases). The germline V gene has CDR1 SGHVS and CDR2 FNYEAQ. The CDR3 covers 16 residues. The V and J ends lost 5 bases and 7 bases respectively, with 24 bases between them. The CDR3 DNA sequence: TGTGCCAGCAGCGACAGGCTTGGGGGGACGGGAGGAGAGCAGTACTTC. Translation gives CASSDRLGGTGGEQYF. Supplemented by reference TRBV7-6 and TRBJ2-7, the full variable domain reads GAGVSQSPRYKVTKRGQDVALRCDPISGHVSLYWYRQALGQGPEFLTYFNYEAQQDKSGLPNDRFSAERPEGSISTLTIQRTEQRDSAMYRCASSDRLGGTGGEQYFGPGTRLTVT.

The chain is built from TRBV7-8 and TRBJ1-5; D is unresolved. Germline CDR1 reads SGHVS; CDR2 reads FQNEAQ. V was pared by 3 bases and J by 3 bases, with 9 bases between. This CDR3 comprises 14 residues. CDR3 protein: CASSFPGSNQPQHF. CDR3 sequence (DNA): TGTGCCAGCAGCTTCCCGGGGTCCAATCAGCCCCAGCATTTT.

The CDR3 sequence is CASSLGVGGNYQETQYF. DNA for the CDR3: TGCGCCAGCAGCTTGGGTGTCGGCGGGAATTACCAAGAGACCCAGTACTTC. V usage is TRBV5-1 and J usage is TRBJ2-5, with D possibly TRBD2 on 6 matching bases. The germline CDR1 and CDR2 sequences are SGHRS and YFSETQ. Deletions cut 0 bases from V and 0 bases from J, with 15 bases between. CDR3 length: 17 amino acids.

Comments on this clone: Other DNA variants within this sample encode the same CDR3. The CDR3 bases are TGTGCCAGCAGCCCCGGGACTAGCGTTACAGATACGCAGTATTTT. It codes for CASSPGTSVTDTQYF. The V gene is TRBV6-1, the J gene TRBJ2-3, with 10 bases fitting TRBD2. V shed 6 bases, J shed 3 bases, and the junction held 6 bases outside the gene matches. The germline gives CDR1 MNHNS, CDR2 SASEGT. There are 15 residues in the CDR3.

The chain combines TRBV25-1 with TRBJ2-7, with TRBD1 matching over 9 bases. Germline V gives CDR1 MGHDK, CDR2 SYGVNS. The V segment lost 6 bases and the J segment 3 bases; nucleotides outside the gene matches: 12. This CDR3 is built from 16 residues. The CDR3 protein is CASSALPGTGNYEQYF. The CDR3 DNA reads TGTGCCAGCAGCGCACTACCCGGGACAGGGAACTACGAGCAGTACTTC.

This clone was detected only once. This CDR3 reads CASRSRGQGTGELFF. CDR3 in DNA: TGTGCCAGCAGGAGTAGGGGACAAGGCACCGGGGAGCTGTTTTTT. This chain joins TRBV25-1 and TRBJ2-2; TRBD1 is a possible D gene (6 bases). The CDR3 length is 15 residues. V lost 6 bases to trimming and J lost 4 bases, with 15 bases between them. Germline lookup yields CDR1 MGHDK and CDR2 SYGVNS.

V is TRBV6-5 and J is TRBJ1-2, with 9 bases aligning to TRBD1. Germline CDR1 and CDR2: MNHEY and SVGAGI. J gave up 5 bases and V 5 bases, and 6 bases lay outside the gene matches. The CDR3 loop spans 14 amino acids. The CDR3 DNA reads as TGTGCCAGCAGTCCTACAGGGGGCGCTTATGGCTACACCTTC. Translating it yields CASSPTGGAYGYTF.

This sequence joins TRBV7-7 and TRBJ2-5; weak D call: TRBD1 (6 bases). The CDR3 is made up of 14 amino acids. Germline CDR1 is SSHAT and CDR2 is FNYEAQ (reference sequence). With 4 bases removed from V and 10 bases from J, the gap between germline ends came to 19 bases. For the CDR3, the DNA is TGTGCCAGCAGCTCCTCAGACTCACAGGGATACCAGTACTTC. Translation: CASSSSDSQGYQYF.

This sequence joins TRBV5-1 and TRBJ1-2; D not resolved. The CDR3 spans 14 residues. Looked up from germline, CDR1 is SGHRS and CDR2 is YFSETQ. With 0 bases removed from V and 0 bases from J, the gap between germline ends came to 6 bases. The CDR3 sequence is CASSLGQPNYGYTF. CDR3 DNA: TGCGCCAGCAGCTTGGGACAACCTAACTATGGCTACACCTTC.

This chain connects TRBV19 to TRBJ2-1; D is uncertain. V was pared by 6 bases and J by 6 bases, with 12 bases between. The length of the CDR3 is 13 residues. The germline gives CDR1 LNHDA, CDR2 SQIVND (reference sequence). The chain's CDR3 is CASRPPSTNEQFF. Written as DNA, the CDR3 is TGTGCCAGTAGGCCCCCCAGCACCAATGAGCAGTTCTTC. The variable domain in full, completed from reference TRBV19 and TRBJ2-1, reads DGGITQSPKYLFRKEGQNVTLSCEQNLNHDAMYWYRQDPGQGLRLIYYSQIVNDFQKGDIAEGYSVSREKKESFPLTVTSAQKNPTAFYLCASRPPSTNEQFFGPGTRLTVL.

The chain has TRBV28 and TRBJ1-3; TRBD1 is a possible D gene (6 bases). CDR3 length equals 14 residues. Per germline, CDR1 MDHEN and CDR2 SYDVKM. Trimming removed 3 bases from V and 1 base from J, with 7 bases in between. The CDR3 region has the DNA TGTGCCAGCAGTTTCAGGGGTTCTGGAAACACCATATATTTT. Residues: CASSFRGSGNTIYF.

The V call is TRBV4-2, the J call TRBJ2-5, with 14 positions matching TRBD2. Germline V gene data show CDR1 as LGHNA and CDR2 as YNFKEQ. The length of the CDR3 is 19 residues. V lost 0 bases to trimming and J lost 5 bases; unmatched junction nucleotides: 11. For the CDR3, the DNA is TGTGCCAGCAGCCAAGATCTCTTGACTAGCGGGAGGGCTTGGGAGACCCAGTACTTC. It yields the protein CASSQDLLTSGRAWETQYF.

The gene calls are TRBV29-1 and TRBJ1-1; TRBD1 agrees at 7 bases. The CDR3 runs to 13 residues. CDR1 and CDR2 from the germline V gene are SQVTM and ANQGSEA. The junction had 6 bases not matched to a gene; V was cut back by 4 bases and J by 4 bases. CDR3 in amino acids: CSVAEGARTEAFF. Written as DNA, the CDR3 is TGCAGCGTTGCGGAGGGGGCGCGCACTGAAGCTTTCTTT.

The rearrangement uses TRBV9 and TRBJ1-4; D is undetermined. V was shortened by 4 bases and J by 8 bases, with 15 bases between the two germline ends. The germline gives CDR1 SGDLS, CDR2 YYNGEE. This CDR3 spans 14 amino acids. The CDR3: CASSPNGVGEKLFF. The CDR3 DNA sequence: TGTGCCAGCAGCCCTAACGGGGTTGGGGAAAAACTGTTTTTT.

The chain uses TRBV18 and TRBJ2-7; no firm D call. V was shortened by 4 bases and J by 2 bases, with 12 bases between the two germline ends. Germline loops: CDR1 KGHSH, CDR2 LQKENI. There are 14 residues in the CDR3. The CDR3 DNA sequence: TGTGCCAGCTCACAATTGGACGGCGCCTACGAGCAGTACTTC. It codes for CASSQLDGAYEQYF.

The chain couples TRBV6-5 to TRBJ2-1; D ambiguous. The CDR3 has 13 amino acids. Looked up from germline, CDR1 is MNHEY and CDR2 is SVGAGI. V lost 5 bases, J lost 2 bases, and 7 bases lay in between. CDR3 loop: CASSPYTYNEQFF. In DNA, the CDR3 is TGTGCCAGCAGTCCTTACACCTACAATGAGCAGTTCTTC.

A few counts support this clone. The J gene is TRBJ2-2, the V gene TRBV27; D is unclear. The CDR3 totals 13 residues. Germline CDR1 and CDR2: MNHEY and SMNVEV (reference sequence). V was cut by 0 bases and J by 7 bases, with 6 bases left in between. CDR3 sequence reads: CASSLSLGGELFF. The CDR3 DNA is TGTGCCAGCAGTTTATCTTTGGGCGGGGAGCTGTTTTTT.

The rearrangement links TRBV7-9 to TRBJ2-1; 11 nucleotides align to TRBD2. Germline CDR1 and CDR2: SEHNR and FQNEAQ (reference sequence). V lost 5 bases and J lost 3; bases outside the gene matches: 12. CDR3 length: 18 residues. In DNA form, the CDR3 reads TGTGCCAGCAGCAACATGGTAGCGCTAGCGGGAGGCTACAATGAGCAGTTCTTC. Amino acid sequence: CASSNMVALAGGYNEQFF.

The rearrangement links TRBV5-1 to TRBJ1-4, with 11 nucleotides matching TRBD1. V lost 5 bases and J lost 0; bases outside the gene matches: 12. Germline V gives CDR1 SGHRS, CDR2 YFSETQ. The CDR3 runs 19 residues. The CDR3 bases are TGCGCCAGCAGTATCGGACAGGGGGCACGGTTGGCAACTAATGAAAAACTGTTTTTT. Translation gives CASSIGQGARLATNEKLFF. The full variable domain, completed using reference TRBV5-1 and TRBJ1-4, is KAGVTQTPRYLIKTRGQQVTLSCSPISGHRSVSWYQQTPGQGLQFLFEYFSETQRNKGNFPGRFSGRQFSNSRSEMNVSTLELGDSALYLCASSIGQGARLATNEKLFFGSGTQLSVL.

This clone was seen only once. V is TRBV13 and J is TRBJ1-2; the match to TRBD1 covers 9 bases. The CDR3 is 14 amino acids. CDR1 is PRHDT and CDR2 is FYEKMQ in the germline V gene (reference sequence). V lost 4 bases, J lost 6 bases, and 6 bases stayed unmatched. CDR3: CASSSGTGSHGYTF. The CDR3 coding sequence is TGTGCCAGCAGCTCCGGGACAGGGTCGCATGGCTACACCTTC.

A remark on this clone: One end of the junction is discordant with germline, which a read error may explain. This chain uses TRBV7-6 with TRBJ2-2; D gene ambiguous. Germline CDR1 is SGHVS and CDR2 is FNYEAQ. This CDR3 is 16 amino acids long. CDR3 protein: CASSLGQNRNAGELFF. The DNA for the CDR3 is TGTGCCAGCAGCTTAGGACAAAACCGGAACGCCGGGGAGCTGTTTTTT.

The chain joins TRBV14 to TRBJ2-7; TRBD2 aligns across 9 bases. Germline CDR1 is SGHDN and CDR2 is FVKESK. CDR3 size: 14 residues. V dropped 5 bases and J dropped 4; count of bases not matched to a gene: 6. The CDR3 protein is CASSGSGSWYEQYF. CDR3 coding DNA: TGTGCCAGCAGCGGTAGCGGGAGCTGGTACGAGCAGTACTTC.

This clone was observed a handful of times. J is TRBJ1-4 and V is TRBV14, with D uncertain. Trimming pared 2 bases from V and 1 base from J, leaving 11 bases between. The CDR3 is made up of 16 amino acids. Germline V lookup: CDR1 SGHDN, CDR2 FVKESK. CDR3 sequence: CASSQLDLRTNEKLFF. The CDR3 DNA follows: TGTGCCAGCAGCCAACTCGACTTGAGAACTAATGAAAAACTGTTTTTT.

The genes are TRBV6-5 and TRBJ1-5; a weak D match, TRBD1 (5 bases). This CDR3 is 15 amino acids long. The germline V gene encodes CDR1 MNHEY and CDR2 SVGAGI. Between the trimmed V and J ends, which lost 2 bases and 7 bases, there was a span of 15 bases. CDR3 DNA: TGTGCCAGCAGTTACAAGCAGGGTCTAGGACAGCCCCAGCATTTT. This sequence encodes CASSYKQGLGQPQHF.

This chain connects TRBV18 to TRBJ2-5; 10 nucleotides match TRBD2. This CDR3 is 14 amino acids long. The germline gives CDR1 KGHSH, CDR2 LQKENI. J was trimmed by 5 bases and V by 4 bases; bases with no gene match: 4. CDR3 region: CASSQLAGSETQYF. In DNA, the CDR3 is TGTGCCAGCTCACAACTAGCGGGAAGCGAGACCCAGTACTTC.

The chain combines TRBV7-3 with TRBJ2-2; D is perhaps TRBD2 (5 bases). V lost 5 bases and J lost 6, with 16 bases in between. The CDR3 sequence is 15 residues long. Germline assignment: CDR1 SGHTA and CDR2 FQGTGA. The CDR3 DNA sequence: TGTGCCAGCAGCGATCGCGGCGGAGGAGCCGGGGAGCTGTTTTTT. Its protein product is CASSDRGGGAGELFF.

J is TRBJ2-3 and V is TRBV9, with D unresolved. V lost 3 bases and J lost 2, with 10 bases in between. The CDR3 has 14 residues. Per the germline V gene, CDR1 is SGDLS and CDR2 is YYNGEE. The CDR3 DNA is TGTGCCAGCAGCGCGACTGGGCCCACAGATACGCAGTATTTT. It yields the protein CASSATGPTDTQYF. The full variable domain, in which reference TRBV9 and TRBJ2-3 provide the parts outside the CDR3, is DSGVTQTPKHLITATGQRVTLRCSPRSGDLSVYWYQQSLDQGLQFLIQYYNGEERAKGNILERFSAQQFPDLHSELNLSSLELGDSALYFCASSATGPTDTQYFGPGTRLTVL.

This chain's CDR3 is CASSFPGHPTDTQYF. The CDR3 nucleotides read TGTGCCAGCAGCTTCCCGGGACACCCCACAGATACGCAGTATTTT. The chain recombines TRBV9 with TRBJ2-3, with D possibly being TRBD1 (6 bases). Trimming removed 4 bases from V and 2 bases from J, with 14 bases in between. This CDR3 has 15 residues. The germline CDR1 and CDR2 sequences are SGDLS and YYNGEE. The variable domain in full, with the rest retrieved from reference TRBV9 and TRBJ2-3, is DSGVTQTPKHLITATGQRVTLRCSPRSGDLSVYWYQQSLDQGLQFLIQYYNGEERAKGNILERFSAQQFPDLHSELNLSSLELGDSALYFCASSFPGHPTDTQYFGPGTRLTVL.

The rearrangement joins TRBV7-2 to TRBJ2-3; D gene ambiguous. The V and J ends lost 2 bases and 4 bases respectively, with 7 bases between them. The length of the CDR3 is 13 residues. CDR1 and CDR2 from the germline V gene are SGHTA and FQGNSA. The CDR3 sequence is CASSLSRADTQYF. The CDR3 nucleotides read TGTGCCAGCAGCTTAAGCCGAGCAGATACGCAGTATTTT.

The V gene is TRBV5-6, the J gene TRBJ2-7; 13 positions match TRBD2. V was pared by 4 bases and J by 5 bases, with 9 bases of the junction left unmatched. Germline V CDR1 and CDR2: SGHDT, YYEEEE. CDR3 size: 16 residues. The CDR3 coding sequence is TGTGCCAGCAGCCTCAGGACTAGCGGGAGATACGACGAGCAGTACTTC. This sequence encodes CASSLRTSGRYDEQYF.

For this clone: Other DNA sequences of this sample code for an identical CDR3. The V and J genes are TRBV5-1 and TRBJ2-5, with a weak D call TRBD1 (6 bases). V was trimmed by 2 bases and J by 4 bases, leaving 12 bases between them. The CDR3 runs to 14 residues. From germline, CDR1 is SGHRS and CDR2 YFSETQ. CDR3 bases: TGCGCCAGCAGCTTTGGGGGCGTTGGAGAGACCCAGTACTTC. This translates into CASSFGGVGETQYF.